These T cell receptor beta chains were read from a single sample in a study of blood T cell dynamics during melanoma immunotherapy. TCRdb keeps only in-frame clones here, not all; method: immunoSEQ multiplex PCR. The table records about 12,000 clones, about 90% of them present only once. The sample consisted of blood, taken from a patient treated with checkpoint blockade. The origin of the receptors is a human donor with melanoma. CDR3s include the opening cysteine and the closing phenylalanine or tryptophan. Each record gives: J gene, clone size, V gene, D gene, CDR3 protein, CDR3 DNA. The D gene is left open where the match is weak. Not all rows give a size; the values are once, few, many and, for expanded clones, a class.

j_call: TRBJ1-2
clone_size: .
v_call: TRBV30
d_call: TRBD1
cdr3_aa: CAWIPAGGGDYGYTF
cdr3_nt: TGTGCCTGGATACCCGCAGGGGGTGGTGACTATGGCTACACCTTC

j_call: TRBJ2-1
clone_size: once
v_call: TRBV25-1
d_call: .
cdr3_aa: CASRGLVREQFF
cdr3_nt: TGTGCCAGCAGGGGATTAGTCCGCGAGCAGTTCTTC

j_call: TRBJ2-7
clone_size: .
v_call: TRBV6-5
d_call: TRBD2
cdr3_aa: CASRKNSGRGGEQYF
cdr3_nt: TGTGCCAGCCGTAAAAATAGCGGGAGAGGCGGGGAGCAGTACTTC

j_call: TRBJ2-2
clone_size: .
v_call: TRBV18
d_call: .
cdr3_aa: CASSQSTGYTGELFF
cdr3_nt: TGTGCCAGCTCACAAAGCACAGGGTACACCGGGGAGCTGTTTTTT

j_call: TRBJ2-3
clone_size: .
v_call: TRBV29-1
d_call: TRBD1
cdr3_aa: CSVEWESWTGGLDTQYF
cdr3_nt: TGCAGCGTGGAATGGGAATCCTGGACAGGGGGTTTAGATACGCAGTATTTT

j_call: TRBJ2-5
clone_size: .
v_call: TRBV2
d_call: .
cdr3_aa: CASSERALRQTQYF
cdr3_nt: TGTGCCAGCAGTGAGCGGGCGCTCAGACAGACCCAGTACTTC

j_call: TRBJ2-7
clone_size: .
v_call: TRBV13
d_call: .
cdr3_aa: CASSLGVRGDEQYF
cdr3_nt: TGTGCCAGCAGCTTAGGCGTCCGAGGCGACGAGCAGTACTTC

j_call: TRBJ2-7
clone_size: .
v_call: TRBV28
d_call: .
cdr3_aa: CASSPTGLTRSWEYEQYF
cdr3_nt: TGTGCCAGCAGTCCCACAGGGCTCACCAGGTCATGGGAATACGAGCAGTACTTC

j_call: TRBJ1-2
clone_size: once
v_call: TRBV28
d_call: .
cdr3_aa: CASSLGLGDYGYTF
cdr3_nt: TGTGCCAGCAGTTTGGGCCTCGGAGACTATGGCTACACCTTC

j_call: TRBJ2-7
clone_size: once
v_call: TRBV2
d_call: .
cdr3_aa: CATAGQPTREQYF
cdr3_nt: TGTGCCACTGCCGGACAGCCGACCCGGGAGCAGTACTTC

j_call: TRBJ1-1
clone_size: .
v_call: TRBV19
d_call: .
cdr3_aa: CASSIDTRNTEAFF
cdr3_nt: TGTGCCAGTAGTATAGATACGAGGAACACTGAAGCTTTCTTT

j_call: TRBJ2-1
clone_size: few
v_call: TRBV27
d_call: TRBD2
cdr3_aa: CASSLIAGGSNEQFF
cdr3_nt: TGTGCCAGCAGTTTAATCGCGGGAGGGTCCAATGAGCAGTTCTTC

j_call: TRBJ2-5
clone_size: .
v_call: TRBV18
d_call: TRBD1
cdr3_aa: CASSPGQGQKETQYF
cdr3_nt: TGTGCCAGCTCGCCTGGACAGGGGCAAAAAGAGACCCAGTACTTC

j_call: TRBJ2-5
clone_size: .
v_call: TRBV19
d_call: .
cdr3_aa: CASSIYIEETQYF
cdr3_nt: TGTGCCAGTAGTATCTACATTGAAGAGACCCAGTACTTC

j_call: TRBJ2-7
clone_size: once
v_call: TRBV27
d_call: TRBD2
cdr3_aa: CASSLSPSGPPYEQYF
cdr3_nt: TGTGCCAGCAGTTTATCACCTAGCGGGCCCCCCTACGAGCAGTACTTC

j_call: TRBJ2-2
clone_size: few
v_call: TRBV19
d_call: TRBD1
cdr3_aa: CASSHVGTGGFGELFF
cdr3_nt: TGTGCCAGTAGCCACGTCGGGACAGGGGGTTTCGGGGAGCTGTTTTTT

j_call: TRBJ2-1
clone_size: .
v_call: TRBV19
d_call: TRBD2
cdr3_aa: CASSIMGGSVYNEQFF
cdr3_nt: TGTGCCAGTAGTATAATGGGCGGGAGTGTCTACAATGAGCAGTTCTTC

j_call: TRBJ2-1
clone_size: .
v_call: TRBV7-3
d_call: .
cdr3_aa: CASSFNGVSYNEQFF
cdr3_nt: TGTGCCAGCAGCTTTAACGGGGTCTCCTACAATGAGCAGTTCTTC

j_call: TRBJ2-1
clone_size: .
v_call: TRBV7-2
d_call: .
cdr3_aa: CASSGATNNEQFF
cdr3_nt: TGTGCCAGCAGCGGGGCAACGAACAATGAGCAGTTCTTC

j_call: TRBJ1-1
clone_size: .
v_call: TRBV1
d_call: .
cdr3_aa: CTSSHPYKTENTEAFF
cdr3_nt: TGCACCAGCAGCCACCCATACAAGACAGAGAACACTGAAGCTTTCTTT

j_call: TRBJ2-7
clone_size: .
v_call: TRBV11-2
d_call: TRBD1
cdr3_aa: CASSLAGQPHEQYF
cdr3_nt: TGTGCCAGCAGCTTAGCGGGACAGCCGCACGAGCAGTACTTC

j_call: TRBJ2-1
clone_size: few
v_call: TRBV28
d_call: .
cdr3_aa: CASSLWRQLASEQFF
cdr3_nt: TGTGCCAGCAGTTTATGGAGACAACTAGCAAGTGAGCAGTTCTTC

j_call: TRBJ2-7
clone_size: .
v_call: TRBV7-9
d_call: .
cdr3_aa: CASSLGIGTRSYEQYF
cdr3_nt: TGTGCCAGCAGCTTAGGTATTGGGACACGGTCCTACGAGCAGTACTTC

j_call: TRBJ2-1
clone_size: .
v_call: TRBV6-5
d_call: TRBD2
cdr3_aa: CASRRTSGSYNEQFF
cdr3_nt: TGTGCCAGCAGACGGACTAGCGGGAGTTACAATGAGCAGTTCTTC

j_call: TRBJ2-5
clone_size: .
v_call: TRBV18
d_call: .
cdr3_aa: CASSPPSIGGETQYF
cdr3_nt: TGTGCCAGCTCACCACCGTCGATAGGGGGAGAGACCCAGTACTTC

j_call: TRBJ2-3
clone_size: once
v_call: TRBV28
d_call: .
cdr3_aa: CASRSPADTQYF
cdr3_nt: TGTGCCAGCCGCTCCCCCGCAGATACGCAGTATTTT

j_call: TRBJ2-3
clone_size: .
v_call: TRBV11-2
d_call: .
cdr3_aa: CASRVFGSHTQYF
cdr3_nt: TGTGCCAGCAGGGTTTTCGGGTCACATACGCAGTATTTT

j_call: TRBJ2-3
clone_size: .
v_call: TRBV5-1
d_call: TRBD2
cdr3_aa: CASSLGAGEADTQYF
cdr3_nt: TGCGCCAGCAGCTTGGGGGCGGGAGAGGCAGATACGCAGTATTTT

j_call: TRBJ2-3
clone_size: once
v_call: TRBV4-3
d_call: .
cdr3_aa: CASSQEGRSTDTQYF
cdr3_nt: TGCGCCAGCAGCCAAGAAGGGAGATCCACAGATACGCAGTATTTT

j_call: TRBJ2-7
clone_size: .
v_call: TRBV6-5
d_call: .
cdr3_aa: CASSYSGSRTEYF
cdr3_nt: TGTGCCAGCAGTTACTCCGGTTCCAGGACAGAGTACTTC

j_call: TRBJ1-2
clone_size: .
v_call: TRBV5-1
d_call: TRBD1
cdr3_aa: CASSWGTGSIENYGYTF
cdr3_nt: TGCGCCAGCAGCTGGGGGACAGGGTCTATTGAAAACTATGGCTACACCTTC

j_call: TRBJ1-1
clone_size: .
v_call: TRBV2
d_call: .
cdr3_aa: CASRSTWNTEAFF
cdr3_nt: TGTGCCAGCAGGTCCACCTGGAACACTGAAGCTTTCTTT

j_call: TRBJ2-1
clone_size: few
v_call: TRBV28
d_call: TRBD2
cdr3_aa: CASSSPGGGYNEQFF
cdr3_nt: TGTGCCAGCAGCTCCCCTGGCGGGGGGTACAATGAGCAGTTCTTC

j_call: TRBJ2-7
clone_size: .
v_call: TRBV7-8
d_call: .
cdr3_aa: CASSFVISYEQYF
cdr3_nt: TGTGCCAGCAGCTTCGTGATCTCCTACGAGCAGTACTTC

j_call: TRBJ2-1
clone_size: .
v_call: TRBV6-1
d_call: TRBD2
cdr3_aa: CASSSLAGGEQFF
cdr3_nt: TGTGCCAGCAGTTCCCTAGCGGGAGGTGAGCAGTTCTTC

j_call: TRBJ1-3
clone_size: few
v_call: TRBV28
d_call: .
cdr3_aa: CASTPPRGQSYF
cdr3_nt: TGTGCCAGCACTCCGCCCCGGGGACAATCATATTTT

j_call: TRBJ2-1
clone_size: .
v_call: TRBV14
d_call: .
cdr3_aa: CASSQRDPRYNEQFF
cdr3_nt: TGTGCCAGCAGCCAACGGGACCCTAGGTACAATGAGCAGTTCTTC

j_call: TRBJ1-5
clone_size: once
v_call: TRBV7-2
d_call: .
cdr3_aa: CASSSRIGSNQPQHF
cdr3_nt: TGTGCCAGCAGCTCACGGATAGGGAGCAATCAGCCCCAGCATTTT

j_call: TRBJ1-1
clone_size: .
v_call: TRBV7-3
d_call: .
cdr3_aa: CASSSDGNTEAFF
cdr3_nt: TGTGCCAGCAGCTCGGACGGGAACACTGAAGCTTTCTTT

j_call: TRBJ1-5
clone_size: .
v_call: TRBV7-2
d_call: .
cdr3_aa: CASSLGDRIGNQPQHF
cdr3_nt: TGTGCCAGCAGCTTAGGTGACAGAATAGGCAATCAGCCCCAGCATTTT

j_call: TRBJ1-6
clone_size: once
v_call: TRBV19
d_call: .
cdr3_aa: CASSIDLRTMNSPLHF
cdr3_nt: TGTGCCAGTAGTATAGATTTGAGAACGATGAATTCACCCCTCCACTTT

j_call: TRBJ2-7
clone_size: .
v_call: TRBV28
d_call: TRBD1
cdr3_aa: CASSHRGRAAYEQYF
cdr3_nt: TGTGCCAGCAGTCACAGGGGAAGGGCCGCCTACGAGCAGTACTTC

j_call: TRBJ2-6
clone_size: .
v_call: TRBV28
d_call: .
cdr3_aa: CASSFSPLSGANVLTF
cdr3_nt: TGTGCCAGCAGTTTCTCCCCCCTCTCTGGGGCCAACGTCCTGACTTTC

j_call: TRBJ1-2
clone_size: .
v_call: TRBV11-1
d_call: .
cdr3_aa: CASSGAPGPYGYTF
cdr3_nt: TGTGCCAGCAGCGGAGCCCCTGGACCCTATGGCTACACCTTC

j_call: TRBJ1-1
clone_size: .
v_call: TRBV6-6
d_call: TRBD1
cdr3_aa: CASRGQGRNTEAFF
cdr3_nt: TGTGCCAGCAGGGGACAGGGAAGGAACACTGAAGCTTTCTTT

j_call: TRBJ1-1
clone_size: .
v_call: TRBV28
d_call: TRBD1
cdr3_aa: CASSLRQGIAFF
cdr3_nt: TGTGCCAGCAGTCTACGACAGGGGATAGCTTTCTTT

j_call: TRBJ1-1
clone_size: few
v_call: TRBV9
d_call: TRBD1
cdr3_aa: CASSLGQGGAEAFF
cdr3_nt: TGTGCCAGCAGCCTCGGACAGGGGGGGGCTGAAGCTTTCTTT

j_call: TRBJ1-5
clone_size: .
v_call: TRBV7-2
d_call: .
cdr3_aa: CASSPREGSNQPQHF
cdr3_nt: TGTGCCAGCAGCCCCCGGGAGGGAAGCAATCAGCCCCAGCATTTT

j_call: TRBJ2-1
clone_size: .
v_call: TRBV11-2
d_call: .
cdr3_aa: CASTRGVRSYNEQFF
cdr3_nt: TGTGCCAGCACAAGGGGGGTACGGTCCTACAATGAGCAGTTCTTC

j_call: TRBJ2-7
clone_size: .
v_call: TRBV28
d_call: .
cdr3_aa: CASSLGRFRFEQYF
cdr3_nt: TGTGCCAGCAGTTTAGGGCGATTCCGCTTCGAGCAGTACTTC

j_call: TRBJ1-1
clone_size: .
v_call: TRBV7-9
d_call: .
cdr3_aa: CASSLAGSMNTEAFF
cdr3_nt: TGTGCCAGCAGCTTAGCGGGATCCATGAACACTGAAGCTTTCTTT

j_call: TRBJ2-3
clone_size: .
v_call: TRBV5-4
d_call: .
cdr3_aa: CASSLVQGGDTQYF
cdr3_nt: TGTGCCAGCAGCTTGGTTCAGGGTGGGGATACGCAGTATTTT

j_call: TRBJ1-2
clone_size: .
v_call: TRBV30
d_call: TRBD1
cdr3_aa: CASDREGDYGYTF
cdr3_nt: TGTGCCTCGGACAGGGAAGGAGACTATGGCTACACCTTC

j_call: TRBJ1-1
clone_size: .
v_call: TRBV11-2
d_call: TRBD1
cdr3_aa: CASSTHYRDSLSNTEAFF
cdr3_nt: TGTGCCAGCAGCACGCACTACCGGGACAGCCTCTCGAACACTGAAGCTTTCTTT

j_call: TRBJ2-7
clone_size: .
v_call: TRBV15
d_call: .
cdr3_aa: CATSRERADYYEQYF
cdr3_nt: TGTGCCACCAGCAGAGAGAGGGCGGACTACTACGAGCAGTACTTC